This T cell receptor (beta chain) was profiled in a study of regulatory T cells in long-lasting Graves disease. Study-level results: Having only a small sample size may have limited accuracy.

Germline CDR1 is DFQATT and CDR2 is SNEGSKA (reference sequence). V was clipped by 5 bases and J by 2 bases, with 11 bases between them. The CDR3 length is 13 residues. Construction of the TCR beta libraries employed iRepertoire HTBI primers in conjunction with Arm-PCR of CDR3 regions. TCRdb fed the multiplex PCR reads into MiXCR, producing one record per CDR3 protein. The sample holds under 450,000 distinct CDR3 sequences; over 9.5% are singletons and the top ten take 15% to 20%. Time point denoted: newly diagnosed GD, antithyroid drugs for less than 3 months. The TCR library was made from RNA extracted from PBMCs. Graves' disease diagnoses followed American Thyroid Association guidelines. Ten or more counts support this clonotype. Its antigen is not identified. These data were also filed under a second study, of T cells in Graves' hyperthyroidism and ophthalmopathy.

The clonotype originates from a woman under 30 with Graves disease. Here the sequenced sample was peripheral blood mononuclear cells (PBMCs), taken at new diagnosis, from a patient treated with antithyroid drugs. The V and J genes are TRBV20-1 and TRBJ2-3; D call uncertain. Here the CDR3 reads CSAEEGFTDTQYF. In nucleotides, the CDR3 is TGCAGTGCTGAGGAAGGGTTCACAGATACGCAGTATTTT.